The entry below gives a single TCR beta chain sequence along with its context. Its antigen remains unknown. Every bit of the isolated RNA underwent reverse transcription, so sequencing read expressed TCRB transcripts. Naive, central memory and regulatory T cell samples averaged roughly 3.5 million immunoSEQ reads each. The repertoire was sequenced with immunoSEQ multiplex PCR; TCRdb's copy has only in-frame clones and lacks some. The sample yields more than 250,000 clones, approximately 14% seen once. The sample is drawn from a study of beta chain features in type 1 diabetes. Regarding the study as a whole: More deletions and fewer insertions at VDJ junctions were seen in type 1 diabetes patients. A possible short-template PCR bias applies equally to patients and controls. Shortening that was moderate but significant affected the TCRB CDR3s of Type 1 diabetes patients in all four CD4+ subsets.

Sorted CD4+ subsets: naive, central memory, regulatory, stem cell-like memory (CD45RO/CCR7/CD25/CD127/CD95/CD27 panel). This sequence originates from a man aged 25 to 40 with type 1 diabetes. Sequenced sample: naive CD4+ T cells from blood.

The CDR3 coding sequence is TGTGCCAGCAGCTTGTCCGTTGGACTAGTGTTGGGTAATGAGCAGTTCTTC. Encoded protein: CASSLSVGLVLGNEQFF. V is TRBV5-8 and J is TRBJ2-1, with 7 bases matching TRBD2. Trimming took 1 base from V and 7 from J; bases not matched to a gene: 14. Germline lookup yields CDR1 SGHTS and CDR2 YDEGEE. The CDR3 extends over 17 amino acids. The whole variable domain, filled in from reference TRBV5-8 and TRBJ2-1, reads EAGVTQSPTHLIKTRGQQATLRCSPISGHTSVYWYQQALGLGLQFLLWYDEGEERNRGNFPPRFSGRQFPNYSSELNVNALELEDSALYLCASSLSVGLVLGNEQFFGPGTRLTVL.